These 32 T cell receptor beta chains were sequenced from one sample in a study of blood T cell repertoires in COVID-19. Data came from immunoSEQ multiplex PCR; TCRdb stores just in-frame clones and leaves some out. The data contain 95,000 to 150,000 clones, 79% of them seen just once; the ten biggest clones take up about 4%. Sequencing was carried out using peripheral blood. The receptors shown here come from an elderly woman with acute or convalescent COVID-19.

The gene calls are TRBV2 and TRBJ2-5; tentatively, D is TRBD2 (6 bases). Trimming removed 3 bases at V and 5 bases at J, with 10 bases between. In germline, CDR1 is SNHLY, CDR2 FYNNEI. The CDR3 is 13 residues long. The CDR3 DNA reads TGTGCCAGCAGTGATACGGCGGGGGAGACCCAGTACTTC. It codes for CASSDTAGETQYF. Full variable domain (outside the CDR3, taken from reference TRBV2 and TRBJ2-5): EPEVTQTPSHQVTQMGQEVILRCVPISNHLYFYWYRQILGQKVEFLVSFYNNEISEKSEIFDDQFSVERPDGSNFTLKIRSTKLEDSAMYFCASSDTAGETQYFGPGTRLLVL.

The chain carries TRBV11-2 and TRBJ2-7; 8 bases line up with TRBD1. The CDR3 covers 14 residues. Germline CDR1 is SGHAT and CDR2 is FQNNGV. V lost 7 bases to trimming and J lost 2 bases; unmatched junction nucleotides: 7. The CDR3 coding sequence is TGTGCCAGCACCCTAAACAGGGGGGCCTACGAGCAGTACTTC. Translated: CASTLNRGAYEQYF.

The chain joins TRBV5-3 to TRBJ2-7, with D perhaps matching TRBD1 (5 bases). TRBV5-3 is an ORF, with its function uncertain. V shed 3 bases and J shed 9 bases, with 28 bases lying between them. CDR3 length: 17 amino acids. The CDR3 DNA sequence: TGTGCCAGAAGCTCGAACCTCCAGACAGCGTCAGGTCGCGGGCAGTACTTC. As protein: CARSSNLQTASGRGQYF.

J is TRBJ1-4 and V is TRBV15, with D uncertain. The V gene lost 4 bases and the J gene lost 0 bases, with 6 bases spanning the gap. Germline V gene sequence: CDR1 LNHNV, CDR2 YYDKDF (reference sequence). The length of the CDR3 is 14 residues. The CDR3 is CATSIDTTNEKLFF. The CDR3 DNA reads TGTGCCACCAGCATAGACACAACTAATGAAAAACTGTTTTTT.

The chain has TRBV7-2 and TRBJ1-2, with TRBD1 identical over 11 bases. Per the germline V gene, CDR1 is SGHTA and CDR2 is FQGNSA. The CDR3 loop spans 15 amino acids. The ends lost 4 bases at V and 7 bases at J; junction bases unmatched: 8. The chain's CDR3 is CASSSPDRGRSGYTF. CDR3 bases: TGTGCCAGCAGCTCTCCGGACAGGGGGCGTTCTGGCTACACCTTC.

The rearrangement links TRBV4-3 to TRBJ1-6, with no clear D. The germline V gene has CDR1 LGHNA and CDR2 YSLEER. This CDR3 has 13 residues. V lost 2 bases and J lost 6, with 5 bases in between. The CDR3 loop reads CASSQIVNSPLHF. The DNA for the CDR3 is TGCGCCAGCAGCCAAATCGTTAATTCACCCCTCCACTTT.

V usage is TRBV5-6 and J usage is TRBJ1-6; 12 bases align to TRBD1. Germline CDR1 and CDR2: SGHDT and YYEEEE. The CDR3 has 17 amino acids. Trimming at V came to 5 bases and at J to 10 bases, leaving 13 bases not matched to a gene. CDR3 bases: TGTGCCAGCAGATCCGGGACAGGGGGCGCGGGGGGATCACCCCTCCACTTT. Its protein is CASRSGTGGAGGSPLHF.

The chain is built from TRBV3-1 (or the pseudogene TRBV3-2) and TRBJ1-1; TRBD1 matches at 7 bases. From germline, CDR1 is LGHDT and CDR2 YNNKEL (reference sequence). The J segment lost 5 bases and the V segment lost 1 base, leaving 10 bases of the junction unmatched. The CDR3 is 16 residues long. As DNA, the CDR3 is TGTGCCAGCAGCCAAGTCCCAGCGACAGGGAGGACTGAAGCTTTCTTT. This codes for CASSQVPATGRTEAFF.

The chain couples TRBV7-2 to TRBJ2-1; 7 bases are a match to TRBD2. The CDR3 runs 16 residues. J lost 15 bases, V lost 3 bases, and 20 bases had no gene match. CDR1 SGHTA and CDR2 FQGNSA come from the germline V gene. This CDR3 is CASSFALGGTVGKLFF. The CDR3 DNA reads TGTGCCAGCAGCTTCGCCCTCGGGGGGACCGTGGGAAAGCTGTTCTTC.

The J gene is TRBJ1-6, the V gene TRBV14, with 10 bases aligning to TRBD1. V shed 4 bases, J shed 14 bases, and the junction held 8 bases outside the gene matches. The germline CDR1 and CDR2 sequences are SGHDN and FVKESK. This CDR3 has 14 amino acids. The DNA for the CDR3 is TGTGCCAGCAGCCGGGACAGGGGTCCGGGGACCCTCCACTTT. This sequence encodes CASSRDRGPGTLHF.

This chain connects TRBV11-2 to TRBJ1-3; no clear D. Trimming took 5 bases from V and 0 from J, leaving 8 bases between them. The germline gives CDR1 SGHAT, CDR2 FQNNGV. The CDR3 length is 14 residues. Here the CDR3 reads CASSTLGSGNTIYF. CDR3 nucleotide sequence: TGTGCCAGCAGCACCCTCGGCTCTGGAAACACCATATATTTT. The complete variable domain, with remaining parts taken from reference TRBV11-2 and TRBJ1-3, reads EAGVAQSPRYKIIEKRQSVAFWCNPISGHATLYWYQQILGQGPKLLIQFQNNGVVDDSQLPKDRFSAERLKGVDSTLKIQPAKLEDSAVYLCASSTLGSGNTIYFGEGSWLTVV.

CDR3 residues: CASSLDLSHDTQYF. CDR3 in DNA: TGTGCCAGCAGCTTGGATCTGAGCCACGATACGCAGTATTTT. This sequence joins TRBV5-4 and TRBJ2-3; D not certain. CDR3 length: 14 amino acids. Trimming took 0 bases from V and 6 from J, leaving 11 bases between them. Germline V gives CDR1 SGHNT, CDR2 YYREEE (reference sequence).

V gene TRBV5-1 combines with J gene TRBJ2-2; 10 bases align to TRBD2. Germline V gene sequence: CDR1 SGHRS, CDR2 YFSETQ. The trim removed 0 bases at V and 0 bases at J, leaving 2 bases unmatched. This CDR3 is 17 amino acids long. CDR3 DNA sequence: TGCGCCAGCAGCTTGGGAGCGGGGGGGACGAACACCGGGGAGCTGTTTTTT. As protein: CASSLGAGGTNTGELFF.

The chain links TRBV12-5 to TRBJ1-2, with D possibly being TRBD1 (6 bases). This CDR3 spans 15 amino acids. Trimming pared 3 bases from V and 6 bases from J, leaving 17 bases between. Per the germline V gene, CDR1 is LGHNT and CDR2 is FRNRAP. The DNA for the CDR3 is TGTGCTAGTGGTTTCGGGTCAGGGACAATCGATGGCTACACCTTC. This sequence encodes CASGFGSGTIDGYTF.

The chain carries TRBV29-1 and TRBJ1-2; maybe TRBD1 (5 bases). Between the trimmed V and J ends, which lost 8 bases and 3 bases, there was a span of 19 bases. The CDR3 is 14 amino acids. CDR1 and CDR2 (germline): SQVTM, ANQGSEA. DNA for the CDR3: TGCAGCTCGGGGCGGGGAGCGGGAGACTATGGCTACACCTTC. Protein: CSSGRGAGDYGYTF.

The chain uses TRBV15 and TRBJ1-6; D uncertain. Trimming left V 3 bases short and J 1 base short, with 4 bases between. Germline CDR1 and CDR2: LNHNV and YYDKDF (reference sequence). The CDR3 is 14 residues long. CDR3 region: CATSSRSYNSPLHF. In DNA, the CDR3 is TGTGCCACCAGCAGTCGGTCCTATAATTCACCCCTCCACTTT.

The chain is built from TRBV2 and TRBJ2-7; tentatively, D is TRBD1 (6 bases). The ends were cut back, 5 bases at V and 1 base at J, with 12 bases in the middle. Per the germline V gene, CDR1 is SNHLY and CDR2 is FYNNEI. The CDR3 covers 14 residues. The CDR3 region has the DNA TGTGCCAGCAGTCTTAGGACAGTTTCCTACGAGCAGTACTTC. Residues: CASSLRTVSYEQYF.

The chain combines TRBV7-2 with TRBJ2-7, with 7 bases aligning to TRBD2. The J segment lost 4 bases and the V segment lost 5 bases, leaving 5 bases of the junction unmatched. The germline CDR1 and CDR2 sequences are SGHTA and FQGNSA. CDR3 size: 13 residues. Written as DNA, the CDR3 is TGTGCCAGCAGCCCTCCGGGGGGATACGAGCAGTACTTC. Translating it yields CASSPPGGYEQYF.

V and J are TRBV5-1 and TRBJ2-7; 10 nucleotides match TRBD1. CDR3 size: 15 residues. The germline V gene has CDR1 SGHRS and CDR2 YFSETQ. V lost 0 bases, J lost 5 bases, and 5 bases stayed unmatched. The CDR3 region is CASSLVGTGVDEQYF. The CDR3 nucleotides read TGCGCCAGCAGCTTGGTAGGGACAGGGGTGGACGAGCAGTACTTC.

This clone showed up just once. The chain is built from TRBV7-2 and TRBJ2-5; D gene unclear. Germline V gene lookup returns CDR1 SGHTA and CDR2 FQGNSA. The CDR3 is 12 amino acids. Trimming stripped 3 bases from V and 4 bases from J, with 6 bases between. Here the CDR3 reads CASSFARETQYF. The DNA of the CDR3 is TGTGCCAGCAGCTTTGCGCGAGAGACCCAGTACTTC.

This clone has just a few counts. The chain carries TRBV2 and TRBJ2-7; D is possibly TRBD1 (6 bases). Deletions cut 4 bases from V and 9 bases from J, with 13 bases between. CDR3 length equals 12 residues. From germline, CDR1 is SNHLY and CDR2 FYNNEI. The CDR3 coding sequence is TGTGCCAGCAGTGTATTAACAGGGTTGCAGTACTTC. Protein product: CASSVLTGLQYF.

V usage is TRBV7-8 and J usage is TRBJ2-3; 9 positions agree with TRBD2. The CDR3 is 15 residues long. The V gene end was trimmed by 3 bases and the J gene end by 1 base; junction bases not matched to a gene: 2. Germline CDR1 reads SGHVS; CDR2 reads FQNEAQ. The CDR3 region is CASSFRLAGTDTQYF. CDR3 DNA sequence: TGTGCCAGCAGCTTCCGACTAGCGGGCACAGATACGCAGTATTTT. Variable domain in full (rest from reference TRBV7-8 and TRBJ2-3): GAGVSQSPRYKVAKRGQDVALRCDPISGHVSLFWYQQALGQGPEFLTYFQNEAQLDKSGLPSDRFFAERPEGSVSTLKIQRTQQEDSAVYLCASSFRLAGTDTQYFGPGTRLTVL.

In this sample, this clone turned up a few times. V and J are TRBV7-8 and TRBJ1-4; D is perhaps TRBD1 (6 bases). The CDR3 totals 18 residues. The germline CDR1 and CDR2 sequences are SGHVS and FQNEAQ. V lost 2 bases to trimming and J lost 4 bases, with 20 bases between them. CDR3: CASSLRWRGARLNEKLFF. The CDR3 region has the DNA TGTGCCAGCAGCTTACGGTGGCGGGGGGCCCGACTTAATGAAAAACTGTTTTTT.

This chain uses TRBV9 with TRBJ2-1; D is perhaps TRBD2 (5 bases). Trimming shortened V by 0 bases and J by 7 bases, and 17 bases separated the two germline ends. Germline V gene lookup returns CDR1 SGDLS and CDR2 YYNGEE. The CDR3 loop spans 16 amino acids. The CDR3 DNA reads as TGTGCCAGCAGCGTAGAGGAGGCGGTCAATGGGAATGAGCAGTTCTTC. Translating it yields CASSVEEAVNGNEQFF.

V usage is TRBV4-1 and J usage is TRBJ1-3; no clear D gene. Germline values: CDR1 MGHRA, CDR2 YSYEKL. The CDR3 sequence is 16 residues long. Trimming cost V 0 bases and J 0 bases, with 9 bases left between them. The CDR3 region is CASSQDMSLSGNTIYF. The CDR3 DNA reads as TGCGCCAGCAGCCAAGATATGAGTCTCTCTGGAAACACCATATATTTT.

The V call is TRBV7-3, the J call TRBJ1-6; 12 bases are shared with TRBD1. CDR1 is SGHTA, CDR2 FQGTGA, per germline. The CDR3 is 17 residues long. V gave up 4 bases and J gave up 6 bases; unmatched junction bases: 7. CDR3 in DNA: TGTGCCAGCAGCTCCCAGGGACAGGGGGCGTCTAATTCACCCCTCCACTTT. Residues: CASSSQGQGASNSPLHF.

This chain connects TRBV6-6 to TRBJ1-1, with D possibly matching TRBD1 (5 bases). The CDR3 runs to 14 residues. Between the trimmed V and J ends, which lost 4 bases and 5 bases, there was a span of 14 bases. Germline CDR1 and CDR2: MNHNY and SVGAGI (reference sequence). CDR3 in amino acids: CASSFDSRQTEAFF. The CDR3 DNA is TGTGCCAGCAGTTTCGACTCCCGACAGACTGAAGCTTTCTTT.

This chain joins TRBV6-5 and TRBJ1-1; TRBD1 agrees at 8 bases. Germline V gene data show CDR1 as MNHEY and CDR2 as SVGAGI. This CDR3 is built from 14 residues. V lost 5 bases to trimming and J lost 5 bases; unmatched junction nucleotides: 7. The CDR3 DNA is TGTGCCAGCAGTAAGGGACAGGCGGGAACTGAAGCTTTCTTT. The encoded protein is CASSKGQAGTEAFF.

The chain joins TRBV29-1 to TRBJ2-3, with a weak D call TRBD2 (5 bases). CDR3 length equals 12 residues. The ends were cut back, 5 bases at V and 7 bases at J, with 13 bases in the middle. CDR1 and CDR2 (germline): SQVTM, ANQGSEA. CDR3 nucleotide sequence: TGCAGCGTTTTACAGCTCGGGAATACGCAGTATTTT. It encodes CSVLQLGNTQYF.

This chain uses TRBV6-1 with TRBJ1-2; D is possibly TRBD1 (5 bases). The V end lost 1 base, the J end lost 4 bases, and 7 bases lay between the germline ends. Germline CDR1 and CDR2: MNHNS and SASEGT. This CDR3 spans 13 amino acids. The CDR3 sequence: CASSEGGSYGYTF. The CDR3 nucleotides are TGTGCCAGCAGTGAAGGGGGCTCCTATGGCTACACCTTC.

This chain links TRBV30 with TRBJ1-3, with TRBD1 identical over 9 bases. This CDR3 is built from 16 residues. Germline loops: CDR1 GTSNPN, CDR2 SVGIG (reference sequence). J gave up 2 bases and V 2 bases, and 7 bases lay outside the gene matches. CDR3 nucleotides: TGTGCCTGGAGTCGAAACAGGGGGCCAACTGGAAACACCATATATTTT. This translates into CAWSRNRGPTGNTIYF.

This clone is a singleton in its sample. J is TRBJ2-1 and V is TRBV7-2, with 10 bases identical to TRBD2. CDR1 and CDR2 (germline): SGHTA, FQGNSA. The CDR3 totals 14 residues. Losses at the gene ends were 5 bases for V and 8 bases for J; bases not matched to a gene: 6. CDR3 in amino acids: CASSPLAGADEQFF. As DNA, the CDR3 is TGTGCCAGCAGCCCCCTAGCGGGAGCGGATGAGCAGTTCTTC.